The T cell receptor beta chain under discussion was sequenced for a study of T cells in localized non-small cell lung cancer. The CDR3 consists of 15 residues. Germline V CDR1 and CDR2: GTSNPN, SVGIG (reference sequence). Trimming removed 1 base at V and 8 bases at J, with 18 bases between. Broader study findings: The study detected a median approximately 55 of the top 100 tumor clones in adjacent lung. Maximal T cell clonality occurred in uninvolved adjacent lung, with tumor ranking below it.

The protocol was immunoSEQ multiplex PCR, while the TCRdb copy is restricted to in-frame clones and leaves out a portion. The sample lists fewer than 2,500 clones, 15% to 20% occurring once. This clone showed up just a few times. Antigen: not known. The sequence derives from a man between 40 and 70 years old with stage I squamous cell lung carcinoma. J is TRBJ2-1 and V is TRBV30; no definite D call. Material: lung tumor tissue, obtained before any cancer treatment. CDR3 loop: CAWSDTDWDPDEQFF. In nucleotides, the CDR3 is TGTGCCTGGAGTGATACCGACTGGGATCCCGATGAGCAGTTCTTC.